This is a list of T cell receptor beta chains from one sample in a study of T cells in Graves' hyperthyroidism and ophthalmopathy. A single record per CDR3 protein comes from TCRdb applying MiXCR to the multiplex PCR reads. Altogether approximately 600,000 distinct CDR3 sequences are present, 16% being singletons, with the ten largest covering less than 4.5%. The sequencing input was blood. The receptors derive from a woman between 25 and 40 years old with Graves' hyperthyroidism. Both conserved end residues are part of each CDR3. Each record gives: J gene, V gene, CDR3 protein.

TRBJ1-5 | TRBV28 | CASSSRGAGNQPQHF
TRBJ2-7 | TRBV7-3 | CASSLSSSSLGEQYF
TRBJ2-3 | TRBV3-1 | CASSPSRRDTQYF
TRBJ1-6 | TRBV7-2 | CASSLSLPRPLHF
TRBJ2-5 | TRBV2 | CASSTRRDSQETQYF
TRBJ2-1 | TRBV6-2/TRBV6-3 | CASSPSPGLAFLGDEQFF
TRBJ1-1 | TRBV5-5 | CASSLGDRGTNTEAFF
TRBJ2-7 | TRBV6-4 | CASSESMSYERYF
TRBJ2-3 | TRBV5-1 | CASSLGLASGTDTQYF
TRBJ2-7 | TRBV6-1 | CASLETGQSYEQYF
TRBJ2-1 | TRBV6-2/TRBV6-3 | CAARLGQGIWNEQFF
TRBJ2-5 | TRBV6-1 | CASRGAGVETQYF
TRBJ1-6 | TRBV20-1 | CSARDEMPHNSPLHF
TRBJ2-1 | TRBV19 | CASSSLGETFYDEQFF
TRBJ2-7 | TRBV10-3 | CAISLGLLHEQYF
TRBJ2-2 | TRBV2 | CASSVSGMNTGELFF
TRBJ2-2 | TRBV20-1 | CSARDRTTGELFF
TRBJ2-7 | TRBV11-2 | CASRDPYSYEQYF
TRBJ1-5 | TRBV6-1 | CASSYRDRVHF
TRBJ1-1 | TRBV4-1 | CASSRLPRAGTEAFF
TRBJ2-5 | TRBV6-5 | CASSYGFGEGQETQYF
TRBJ1-1 | TRBV19 | CASSPRTGVEAFF
TRBJ1-2 | TRBV28 | CASSFWGQGLNGYTF
TRBJ1-1 | TRBV18 | CASSPRGPMNTEAFF
TRBJ2-7 | TRBV20-1 | CSARAPGHEQYF
TRBJ2-5 | TRBV3-1 | CASSDLGDPGETQYF
TRBJ2-1 | TRBV19 | CASSIVTSSGNEQFF
TRBJ2-1 | TRBV20-1 | CSANRDNEQFF
TRBJ2-7 | TRBV28 | CASSRGGPPYEQYF
TRBJ2-7 | TRBV28 | CASSYPGQGREQYF
TRBJ2-7 | TRBV28 | CASSLGGQGGEQYF
TRBJ1-1 | TRBV5-6 | CASSLGADLEAFF
TRBJ2-1 | TRBV4-1 | CASSRGQIGVNEQFF
TRBJ2-4 | TRBV5-5 | CASSRTTGLEGNIQYF
TRBJ1-1 | TRBV28 | CASSSRDRGRTEAFF
TRBJ2-7 | TRBV18 | CASSPGTKYEQYF